The text below deals with one T cell receptor beta chain. What antigen it recognizes has not been identified. No much larger clone is present one base from it, and per-base qualities are unavailable. This entry is derived from a study of shared clonotypes between healthy human individuals (TCRdb year 2020). Regarding the research as a whole: A few men and a couple of women, aged 18 to 49 years, made up the cohort. Between about 0.85 and 10 billion PBMCs per donor were obtained by leukapheresis. For each donor, CD4 naive and CD4 memory were each given three plates, CD8 naive was given two plates, and CD8 memory was given one plate. Blood TCR repertoires of five healthy adults were deeply sequenced to estimate repertoire size and the extent of clonotype sharing between individuals. To increase sequencing depth and limit assay-specific biases, TCR repertoire library preparation and sequencing were carried out by different laboratories using diverse techniques. Study-level results and caveats: Sampling was restricted to blood, and TCR repertoires in tissues likely differ from the TCR repertoires found in blood. Incomplete sequencing was indicated by rarefaction of sorted-subset datasets, despite the large sequencing depth. Clonotypes shared by all four sorted-subset donors showed higher generation probabilities than non-shared clonotypes. Based on pairwise subsampling, the degree of clonotype sharing among donors was expected to be affected by sequencing depth. Approximately 5% of naive CD4, 3.5% of naive CD8, roughly 2.4% of memory CD4, and more than 0.35% of memory CD8 clonotypes were shared across a few donors. Because the study included a small number of donors, the genetic and exposure-history diversity represented was limited. Larger estimated clonotype richness was generally found for naive subsets than for memory subsets.

CD8 naive samples were obtained by positive selection for CCR7 among CD45RO-negative cells, yielding a CD45RA+CCR7+ population from which TemRA cells were excluded. Donors were healthy HIV-negative adults with no recently reported acute infections or vaccinations. Only Caucasian adults living in Nashville, Tennessee, USA were represented among the donors. After blood collection by leukapheresis, PBMCs were isolated using Ficoll-Histopaque density gradient centrifugation and then cryopreserved in the vapor phase of liquid nitrogen. Analytical flow cytometry was used to check the purity and quantity of each magnetically sorted T cell population. Genomic DNA was isolated from every sorted fraction and measured by UV absorbance on a Nanodrop 2000c. Using the deep immunoSEQ assay, multiplex PCR amplified TCR CDR3 regions from genomic DNA. Extracted genomic DNA from each cell subset was distributed evenly across all wells of several immunoSEQ 96-well plates, and each plate was treated as a replicate. For sorted subsets, around 200 ng genomic DNA, equal to 30,000 or so T cell genomes, was loaded into each replicate PCR. Purified libraries were quantified with a Qubit 3.0 fluorometer, sized on a Bioanalyzer 2100, and re-quantified with the KAPA Library Quantification kit. Each immunoSEQ 96-well plate was sequenced on its own single-read 150-cycle Illumina NextSeq 550 flow cell. The authors processed their data as follows. Because the immunoSEQ output included only junctional sequences and no quality scores, the filtering could not be the same as the filtering used for full-length reads. To assign V/J genes and CDR3, sequences were annotated against IMGT germline references using PyIR, a Python wrapper for IgBLAST v1.9. Reads with weak V/J assignments (E-value above 1e-6), missing CDR3, stop codons, out-of-frame junctions, or ambiguous translated residues were removed. V3J clonotypes were defined as sequences sharing the same inferred V gene, J gene, and CDR3 amino acid sequence. The percentage overlap between two repertoires was calculated by dividing the number of shared unique clonotypes by the size of the smaller repertoire. RTK rarefaction, the Chao1 estimator, and Recon v2.1 estimates of unobserved clonotypes were used to assess repertoire richness. Generation probabilities for all TCRbeta clonotypes obtained by the gDNA method from several donors were computed using OLGA. In its TCRdb copy, this immuneACCESS table keeps in-frame sequences only and misses some clones. Where compared with another copy, unresolved V genes explain less than half of these, and the others have no known cause. V and J calls and clone size are copied from that table; D and trimming were computed from the DNA. Counted in this sample were approximately 650,000 clones; around 95% of them appeared once. The biggest ten clones account for around 0.11% of the sample.

Sequencing input: naive CD8+ T cells sorted from blood. What this sample's cell subset or site label stands for: CD45RA+CCR7+. This clonotype originated in a woman aged 30 to 39 in good health.

CDR3 region: CASSEAMGSGNTIYF. The nucleotide sequence is given as TGTGCCAGCAGTGAAGCGATGGGCTCTGGAAACACCATATATTTT. The rearrangement combines TRBV6-1 with TRBJ1-3; too little of a D gene remains to name it. The germline V gene encodes CDR1 MNHNS and CDR2 SASEGT. V and J lose 0 bases and 0 bases, and a span of 6 bases separates them. The CDR3, cysteine through phenylalanine, is 15 amino acids long. Of all the DNA, just the CDR3 is kept, 45 bases in frame from base 1.